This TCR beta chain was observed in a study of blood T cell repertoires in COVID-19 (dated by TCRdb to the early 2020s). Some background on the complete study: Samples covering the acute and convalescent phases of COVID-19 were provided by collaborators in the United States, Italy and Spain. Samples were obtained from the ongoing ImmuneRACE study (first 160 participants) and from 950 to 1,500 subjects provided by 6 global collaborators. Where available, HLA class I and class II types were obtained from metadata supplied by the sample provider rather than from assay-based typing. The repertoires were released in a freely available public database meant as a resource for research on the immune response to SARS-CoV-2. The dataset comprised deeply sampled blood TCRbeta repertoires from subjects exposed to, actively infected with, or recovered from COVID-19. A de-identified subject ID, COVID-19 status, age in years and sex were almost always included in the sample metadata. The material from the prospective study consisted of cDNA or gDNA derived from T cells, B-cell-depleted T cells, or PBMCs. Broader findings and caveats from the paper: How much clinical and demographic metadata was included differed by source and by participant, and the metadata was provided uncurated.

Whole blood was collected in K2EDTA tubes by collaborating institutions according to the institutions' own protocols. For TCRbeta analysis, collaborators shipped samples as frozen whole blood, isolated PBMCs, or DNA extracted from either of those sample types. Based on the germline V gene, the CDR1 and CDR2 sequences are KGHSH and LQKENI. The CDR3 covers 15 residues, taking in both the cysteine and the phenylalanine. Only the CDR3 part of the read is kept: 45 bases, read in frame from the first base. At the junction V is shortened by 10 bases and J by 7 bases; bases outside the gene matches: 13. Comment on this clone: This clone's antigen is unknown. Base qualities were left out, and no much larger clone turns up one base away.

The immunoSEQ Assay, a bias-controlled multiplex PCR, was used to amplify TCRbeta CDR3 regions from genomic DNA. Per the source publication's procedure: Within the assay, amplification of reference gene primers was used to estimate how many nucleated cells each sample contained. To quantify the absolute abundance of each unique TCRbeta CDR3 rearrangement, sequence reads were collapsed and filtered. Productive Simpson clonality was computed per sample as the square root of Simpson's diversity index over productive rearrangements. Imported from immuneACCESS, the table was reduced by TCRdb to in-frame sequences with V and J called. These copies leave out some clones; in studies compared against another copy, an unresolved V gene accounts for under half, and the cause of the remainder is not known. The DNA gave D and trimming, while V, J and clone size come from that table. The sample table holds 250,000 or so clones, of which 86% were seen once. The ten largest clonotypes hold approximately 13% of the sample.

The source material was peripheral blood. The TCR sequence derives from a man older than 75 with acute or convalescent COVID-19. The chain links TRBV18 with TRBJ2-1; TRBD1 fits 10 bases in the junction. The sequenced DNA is TGTGCCACTCTCCGGGGGACAGGGGCAGCAAATGAGCAGTTCTTC. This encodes CATLRGTGAANEQFF.